This T cell receptor beta chain came from a study of graft-versus-host responses after intestinal transplantation. Germline lookup yields CDR1 LNHDA and CDR2 SQIVND (reference sequence). The V gene end was trimmed by 3 bases and the J gene end by 5 bases; junction bases not matched to a gene: 3. The CDR3 spans 14 residues. Details on this clone: Its antigen is not identified.

Sequencing used immunoSEQ multiplex PCR; TCRdb keeps in-frame clones, though not all of them. The sample holds about 94,000 clones, roughly 90% seen once. This chain links TRBV19 with TRBJ1-1; 10 positions agree with TRBD1. The specimen was unstimulated CD8+ T cells sorted from spleen or lymph node cells, collected before intestinal transplant. The TCR was taken from a human donor who received an intestinal transplant. The CDR3 is CASSMTGGRTEAFF. In DNA, the CDR3 is TGTGCCAGTAGTATGACAGGGGGCAGGACTGAAGCTTTCTTT.